This entry features one T cell receptor beta chain sequence. The CDR3 has 15 residues. The germline V gene has CDR1 SNHLY and CDR2 FYNNEI. V was pared by 1 base and J by 5 bases, with 12 bases between. As handled by the study authors: Amplification of reference gene primers was used by the study to estimate nucleated cell counts. Sequencing was performed with immunoSEQ multiplex PCR; in TCRdb, only in-frame clones are kept and a portion is missing. That table furnishes V, J and clone size, whereas the DNA furnished D and trimming. The data show about 280,000 clones, approximately 85% seen once. The data derive from a study of blood T cell repertoires in COVID-19. About the study: Researchers got acute and convalescent COVID-19 samples from the United States, Italy and Spain. In each case, the material was cDNA or gDNA derived from T cells, B-cell-depleted T cells, or PBMCs.

The sequenced sample was peripheral blood. The receptor's source is a man aged 50-59 years with active or convalescent COVID-19. The V and J genes are TRBV2 and TRBJ1-5; D is possibly TRBD1 (5 bases). The CDR3 DNA reads as TGTGCCAGCAGTGAAGAGGGGCGCAGGTATCAGCCCCAGCATTTT. Translation gives CASSEEGRRYQPQHF.